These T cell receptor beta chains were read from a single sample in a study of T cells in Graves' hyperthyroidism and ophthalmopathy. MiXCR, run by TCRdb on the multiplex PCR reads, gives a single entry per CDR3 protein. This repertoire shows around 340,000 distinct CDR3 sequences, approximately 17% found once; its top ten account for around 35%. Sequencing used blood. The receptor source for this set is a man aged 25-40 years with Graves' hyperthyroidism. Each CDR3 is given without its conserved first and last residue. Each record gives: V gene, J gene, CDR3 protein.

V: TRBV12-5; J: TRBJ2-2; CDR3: ASGSLSGELF
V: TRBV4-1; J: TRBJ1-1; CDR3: ASSQDLRSEAF
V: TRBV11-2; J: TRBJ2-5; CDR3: ASSLEAGGGKTQY
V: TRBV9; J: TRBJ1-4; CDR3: ASSLGSIAKLF
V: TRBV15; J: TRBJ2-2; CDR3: ATSEAGDNAGELF
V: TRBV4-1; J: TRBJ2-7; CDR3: ASSQEFSGYEQY
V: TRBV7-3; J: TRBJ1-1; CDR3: ASSPNRVWGTEAF
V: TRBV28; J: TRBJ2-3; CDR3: ASSSSSGATDTQY
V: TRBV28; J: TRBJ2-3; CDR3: ASSSDHTDTQY
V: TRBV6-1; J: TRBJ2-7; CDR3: ASRGRDSYEQY
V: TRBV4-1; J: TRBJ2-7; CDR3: ASSPNADSYEQY
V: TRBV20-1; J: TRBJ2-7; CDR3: SARTRRTTYEQY
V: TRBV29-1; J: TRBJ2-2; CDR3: SVGQGGKTGELF
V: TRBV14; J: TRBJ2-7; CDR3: ASSQDDQREGYVEQY
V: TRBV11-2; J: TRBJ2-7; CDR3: ASSLAGRGRWKQY
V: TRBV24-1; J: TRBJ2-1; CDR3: ATSDFSDGWYEQF
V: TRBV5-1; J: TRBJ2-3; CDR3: ASSLMGRAPSNTQY
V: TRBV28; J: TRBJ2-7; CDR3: ASTHEGPPSYEQY
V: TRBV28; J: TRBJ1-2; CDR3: ASNFADRTEGYT
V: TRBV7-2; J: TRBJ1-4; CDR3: ASKRQDGEKLF
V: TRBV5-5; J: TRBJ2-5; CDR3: ASTTSPAGAQETQY
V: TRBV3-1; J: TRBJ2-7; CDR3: ASSQDRDFGQY
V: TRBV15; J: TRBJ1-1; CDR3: ATSSPSGGITNTEAF
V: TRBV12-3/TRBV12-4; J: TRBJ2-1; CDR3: ASSTAGTAHPNEQF
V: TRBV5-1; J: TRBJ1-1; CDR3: ASSVDRANTEAF
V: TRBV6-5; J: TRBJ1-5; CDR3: ASSSVGSNQPQH
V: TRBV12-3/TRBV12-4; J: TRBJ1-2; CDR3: ASSRDRGLGDGYT
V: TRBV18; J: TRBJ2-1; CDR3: ASSPTRTYNEQF
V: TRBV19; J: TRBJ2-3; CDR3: ASSIGITDTQY
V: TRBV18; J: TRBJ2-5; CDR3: ASSPQGTQY
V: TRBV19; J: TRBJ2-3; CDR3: ASTDGQGRADTQY
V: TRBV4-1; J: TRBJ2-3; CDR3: ASSLRHREEDTQY
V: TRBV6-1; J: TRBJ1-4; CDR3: ASSETNQALNEKLF
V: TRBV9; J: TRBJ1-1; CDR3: ASSVRWELNTEAF
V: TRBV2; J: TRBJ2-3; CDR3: ASELRTTDTQY
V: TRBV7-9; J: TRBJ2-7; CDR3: ASSSLRGGATYEQY